This TCR beta chain derives from a study of T cells in Graves' hyperthyroidism and ophthalmopathy. In its sample, this clonotype was seen many times. The CDR3 has 14 amino acids. The trim removed 3 bases at V and 5 bases at J, leaving 6 bases unmatched. The source material, RNA transcripts, was used to amplify TCR beta CDR3 regions. The primer set for the first-round RT-PCR of the TCR CDR3 was HTBI. MiXCR, applied by TCRdb to the multiplex PCR reads, yields one record per CDR3 protein. Of 600,000 to 650,000 distinct CDR3 sequences in the sample, about a sixth are singletons; the top ten hold 3% to 4.5%. Patients were aged 18 to 65, had disease duration under 2 months, and had newly diagnosed hyperthyroidism. Around 10 ml of fresh peripheral blood supplied the PBMCs.

The chain joins TRBV12-3 or TRBV12-4 to TRBJ1-1, with 7 bases lining up with TRBD1. The sample taken for sequencing was blood. The sequence came from a woman aged 25 to 39 with Graves' hyperthyroidism. In nucleotides, the CDR3 is TGTGCCAGCAGTTTCCAGGGGGAGAGAACTGAAGCTTTCTTT. This translates into CASSFQGERTEAFF.